A selection of T cell receptor beta chains follows, all from one sample in a study of naive and memory T cell subsets. TCRdb passed the UMI-ligation and nested PCR reads through MiXCR, listing each CDR3 protein once. The data show about 90,000 distinct CDR3 sequences, 7% to 7.5% seen once. Specimen: central memory CD4+ T cells from blood. The receptors stem from a human donor in good health. CDR3s include the opening cysteine and the closing phenylalanine or tryptophan. Fields, in order: clone size, J gene, V gene, D gene, CDR3 length, CDR3 DNA, CDR3 protein. The D gene is left open where the match is weak. The size entry is marked missing in some rows and otherwise reads once, few, many or a size class.

clone size: many; J gene: TRBJ2-1; V gene: TRBV6-6; D gene: -; CDR3 length: 12; CDR3 DNA: TGTGCCAGCAGTGCCCAGGGAACTGAGCAGTTCTTC; CDR3 protein: CASSAQGTEQFF
clone size: many; J gene: TRBJ1-2; V gene: TRBV10-2; D gene: -; CDR3 length: 15; CDR3 DNA: TGCGCCAGCAGTGAGTCGTTCCAGGGATGGTATGGCTACACCTTC; CDR3 protein: CASSESFQGWYGYTF
clone size: many; J gene: TRBJ1-2; V gene: TRBV10-3; D gene: -; CDR3 length: 13; CDR3 DNA: TGTGCCATCCGAGGCGGCAGGACGGATGGCTACACCTTC; CDR3 protein: CAIRGGRTDGYTF
clone size: many; J gene: TRBJ2-1; V gene: TRBV5-6; D gene: -; CDR3 length: 12; CDR3 DNA: TGTGCCAGCAGCTCCAGGTACAATGAGCAGTTCTTC; CDR3 protein: CASSSRYNEQFF
clone size: -; J gene: TRBJ1-3; V gene: TRBV29-1; D gene: -; CDR3 length: 16; CDR3 DNA: TGCAGCGTTGGGATGGGGGCCGGTGGCTCTGGAAACACCATATATTTT; CDR3 protein: CSVGMGAGGSGNTIYF
clone size: many; J gene: TRBJ1-4; V gene: TRBV29-1; D gene: -; CDR3 length: 15; CDR3 DNA: TGCAGCGTTGAAGATGGCAGGGTGGGTAATGAAAAACTGTTTTTT; CDR3 protein: CSVEDGRVGNEKLFF
clone size: few; J gene: TRBJ2-7; V gene: TRBV27; D gene: -; CDR3 length: 14; CDR3 DNA: TGTGCCAGCAGTTTATGGGTCGGGCAGCGCGAGCAGTACTTC; CDR3 protein: CASSLWVGQREQYF
clone size: few; J gene: TRBJ1-2; V gene: TRBV3-1; D gene: -; CDR3 length: 13; CDR3 DNA: TGTGCCAGCAGCCGCGGACAGTTCTATGGCTACACCTTC; CDR3 protein: CASSRGQFYGYTF
clone size: many; J gene: TRBJ1-5; V gene: TRBV6-5; D gene: -; CDR3 length: 13; CDR3 DNA: TGTGCCAGCAGATCGACGGTACATCAGCCCCAGCATTTT; CDR3 protein: CASRSTVHQPQHF
clone size: -; J gene: TRBJ2-3; V gene: TRBV12-3/TRBV12-4; D gene: -; CDR3 length: 15; CDR3 DNA: TGTGCCAGCAGTTCCCTGGAGGTGGCCACAGATACGCAGTATTTT; CDR3 protein: CASSSLEVATDTQYF
clone size: many; J gene: TRBJ2-7; V gene: TRBV12-3/TRBV12-4; D gene: -; CDR3 length: 14; CDR3 DNA: TGTGCCAGCAGTTTTCAGGGGGGGACCTACGAGCAGTACTTC; CDR3 protein: CASSFQGGTYEQYF
clone size: many; J gene: TRBJ1-4; V gene: TRBV20-1; D gene: -; CDR3 length: 14; CDR3 DNA: TGCAGTGCTAGTCGAAGGGACACAGGTGAAAAACTGTTTTTT; CDR3 protein: CSASRRDTGEKLFF
clone size: many; J gene: TRBJ1-1; V gene: TRBV29-1; D gene: -; CDR3 length: 12; CDR3 DNA: TGCAGTGTTGACTCTCCGAACACTGAAGCTTTCTTT; CDR3 protein: CSVDSPNTEAFF
clone size: few; J gene: TRBJ1-5; V gene: TRBV23-1; D gene: TRBD1; CDR3 length: 15; CDR3 DNA: TGCGCCAGCAGTCAGCTTCGACAGGGTAATCAGCCCCAGCATTTT; CDR3 protein: CASSQLRQGNQPQHF
clone size: many; J gene: TRBJ1-1; V gene: TRBV7-8; D gene: -; CDR3 length: 11; CDR3 DNA: TGTGCCAGCAGCTCGTTGAATGAAGCTTTCTTT; CDR3 protein: CASSSLNEAFF
clone size: many; J gene: TRBJ1-2; V gene: TRBV12-3/TRBV12-4; D gene: -; CDR3 length: 15; CDR3 DNA: TGTGCCAGCAGTTTAGCTCGGGGCAGGGCCTATGGCTACACCTTC; CDR3 protein: CASSLARGRAYGYTF